The clone carrying this TCR beta chain came up once. Its specificity is not known. The sample originates from a study of vaccination effects on CD4 cells after COVID-19. Study context: Post-vaccine sampling occurred a median 72 days after the second dose.

Profiled with immunoSEQ multiplex PCR; TCRdb holds only in-frame clones, not every one. The profile shows 45,000 to 55,000 clones, around 70% of them singletons. Cells that had been cultured for roughly ten days were the source of isolated CD4+ T cells. Either the BNT162b2 or mRNA-1273 vaccine was given to participants in two doses. Germline values: CDR1 LGHNT, CDR2 FRNRAP. CDR3 length equals 16 residues. V shed 0 bases and J shed 5 bases, with 16 bases lying between them. The V and J genes are TRBV12-5 and TRBJ1-2; D is ambiguous. The sequence was collected from a human donor who received a COVID-19 vaccine. The sequencing here drew on CD4+ T cells from PBMCs cultured without peptide, taken after COVID-19 vaccination. The CDR3 DNA reads TGTGCTAGTGGTTTGGTAGTGTCGGGAGTACCTTATGGCTACACCTTC. It codes for CASGLVVSGVPYGYTF.